The 2 T cell receptor beta chains below come from one sample, sequenced in a study of blood T cell repertoires in COVID-19. Assay: immunoSEQ multiplex PCR; the TCRdb copy retains only in-frame clones and omits some. The table includes around 79,000 clones, about nine tenths detected once. The sample was peripheral blood. The receptors come from a human donor in a cohort sampled during active COVID-19.

The V gene is TRBV19, the J gene TRBJ1-5, with 9 bases lining up with TRBD1. This CDR3 comprises 14 residues. The ends lost 6 bases at V and 4 bases at J; junction bases unmatched: 4. The germline V gene encodes CDR1 LNHDA and CDR2 SQIVND (reference sequence). In DNA, the CDR3 is TGTGCCAGTAGCCGGGACAGGGTTAATCAGCCCCAGCATTTT. Encoded protein: CASSRDRVNQPQHF.

The CDR3 loop reads CASSLAQGQEKLFF. CDR3 nucleotide sequence: TGTGCCAGCAGCTTGGCTCAGGGGCAGGAAAAACTGTTTTTT. V is TRBV13 and J is TRBJ1-4, with D possibly being TRBD1 (6 bases). Trimming removed 3 bases from V and 8 bases from J, with 13 bases in between. The CDR3 covers 14 residues. Looked up from germline, CDR1 is PRHDT and CDR2 is FYEKMQ (reference sequence).